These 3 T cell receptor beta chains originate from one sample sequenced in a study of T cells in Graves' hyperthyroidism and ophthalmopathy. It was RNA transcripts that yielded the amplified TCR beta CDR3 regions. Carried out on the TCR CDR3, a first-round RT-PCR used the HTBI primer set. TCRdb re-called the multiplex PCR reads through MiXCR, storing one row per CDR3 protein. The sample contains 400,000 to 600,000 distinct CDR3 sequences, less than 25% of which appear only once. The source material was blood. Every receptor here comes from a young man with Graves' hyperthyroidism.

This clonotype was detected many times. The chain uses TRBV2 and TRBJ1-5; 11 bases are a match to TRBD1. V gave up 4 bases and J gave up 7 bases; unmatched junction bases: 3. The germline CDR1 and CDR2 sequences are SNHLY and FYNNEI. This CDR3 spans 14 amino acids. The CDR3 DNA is TGTGCCAGCAGTGTGGACAGGGGGCGGCAGCCCCAGCATTTT. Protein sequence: CASSVDRGRQPQHF. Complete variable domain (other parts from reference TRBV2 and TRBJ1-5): EPEVTQTPSHQVTQMGQEVILRCVPISNHLYFYWYRQILGQKVEFLVSFYNNEISEKSEIFDDQFSVERPDGSNFTLKIRSTKLEDSAMYFCASSVDRGRQPQHFGDGTRLSIL.

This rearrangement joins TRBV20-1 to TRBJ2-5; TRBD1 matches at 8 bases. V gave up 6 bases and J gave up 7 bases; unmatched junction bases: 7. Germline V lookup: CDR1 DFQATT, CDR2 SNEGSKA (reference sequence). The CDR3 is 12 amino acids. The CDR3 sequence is CSAKTGEVTQYF. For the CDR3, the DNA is TGCAGTGCCAAGACAGGGGAGGTGACCCAGTACTTC.

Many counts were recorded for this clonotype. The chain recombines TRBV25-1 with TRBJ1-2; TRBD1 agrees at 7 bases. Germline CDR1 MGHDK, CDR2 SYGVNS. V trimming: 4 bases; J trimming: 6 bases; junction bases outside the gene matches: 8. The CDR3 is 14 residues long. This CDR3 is CASSVAGGSHGYTF. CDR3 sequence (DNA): TGTGCCAGCAGTGTCGCAGGGGGGAGCCATGGCTACACCTTC.